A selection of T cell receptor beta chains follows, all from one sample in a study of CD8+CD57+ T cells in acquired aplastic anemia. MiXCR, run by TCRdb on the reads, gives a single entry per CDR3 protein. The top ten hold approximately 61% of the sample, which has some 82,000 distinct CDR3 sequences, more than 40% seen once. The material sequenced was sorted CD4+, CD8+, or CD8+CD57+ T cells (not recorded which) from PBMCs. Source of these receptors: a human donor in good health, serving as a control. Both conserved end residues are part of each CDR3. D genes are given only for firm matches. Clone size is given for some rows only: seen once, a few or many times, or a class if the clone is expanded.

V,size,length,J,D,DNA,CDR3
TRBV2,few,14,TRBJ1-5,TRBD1,TGTGCCAGCAGTGGACAGGGGATCAATCAGCCCCAGCATTTT,CASSGQGINQPQHF
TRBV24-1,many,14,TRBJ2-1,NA,TGTGCCACCAGTGATTTGAAAAAGACGGATGAGCAGTTCTTC,CATSDLKKTDEQFF
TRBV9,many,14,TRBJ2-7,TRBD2,TGTGCCAGCAGCGCCGGTAGCGGGAGACGAGAGCAGTACTTC,CASSAGSGRREQYF
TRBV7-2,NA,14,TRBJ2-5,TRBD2,TGTGCCAGCAGCTTCCTAGCGGGGGTGGAGACCCAGTACTTC,CASSFLAGVETQYF
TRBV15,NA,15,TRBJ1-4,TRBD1,TGTGCCACCAGCAGAGATCGGACAGGGAAGGAAAAACTGTTTTTT,CATSRDRTGKEKLFF
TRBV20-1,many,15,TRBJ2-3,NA,TGCAGTGCTTCAGGGCCGGGACTGGCCACAGATACGCAGTATTTT,CSASGPGLATDTQYF
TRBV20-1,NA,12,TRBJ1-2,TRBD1,TGCAGTGCTAGTTGGACAGGAAATGGCTACACCTTC,CSASWTGNGYTF
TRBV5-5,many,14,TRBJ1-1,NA,TGTGCCAGCAGCTTGGCCGGGGAGGGAACTGAAGCTTTCTTT,CASSLAGEGTEAFF
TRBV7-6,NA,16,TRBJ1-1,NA,TGTGCCAGCAGCGCCACCCGGGGGGGCCCTAACACTGAAGCTTTCTTT,CASSATRGGPNTEAFF
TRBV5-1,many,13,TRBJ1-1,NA,TGCGCCAGCAGCCCCACGGTGGCCACTGAAGCTTTCTTT,CASSPTVATEAFF